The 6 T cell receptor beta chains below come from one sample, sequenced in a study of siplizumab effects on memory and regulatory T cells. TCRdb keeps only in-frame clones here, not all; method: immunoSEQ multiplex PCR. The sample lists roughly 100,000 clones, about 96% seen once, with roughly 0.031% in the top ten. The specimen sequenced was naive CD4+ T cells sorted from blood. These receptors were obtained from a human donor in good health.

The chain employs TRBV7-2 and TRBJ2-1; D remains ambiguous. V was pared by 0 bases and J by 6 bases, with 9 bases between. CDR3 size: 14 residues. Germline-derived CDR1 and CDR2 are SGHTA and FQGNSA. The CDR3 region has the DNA TGTGCCAGCAGCTTAGCGAGCCCCCCCAATGAGCAGTTCTTC. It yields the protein CASSLASPPNEQFF.

The CDR3 sequence: CASSLSGDSSGYTF. In DNA, the CDR3 is TGTGCCAGCAGTTTATCGGGGGACAGTTCTGGCTACACCTTC. The V and J genes are TRBV27 and TRBJ1-2; TRBD1 agrees at 7 bases. The length of the CDR3 is 14 residues. V shed 0 bases and J 7 bases; nucleotides not matched to a gene: 5. Per the germline V gene, CDR1 is MNHEY and CDR2 is SMNVEV (reference sequence).

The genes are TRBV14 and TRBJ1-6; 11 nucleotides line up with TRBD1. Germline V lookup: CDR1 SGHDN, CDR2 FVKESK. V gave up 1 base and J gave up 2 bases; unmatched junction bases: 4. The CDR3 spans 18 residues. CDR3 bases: TGTGCCAGCAGCCAAGGGACAGGGGGCGATCCCTATAATTCACCCCTCCACTTT. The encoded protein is CASSQGTGGDPYNSPLHF.

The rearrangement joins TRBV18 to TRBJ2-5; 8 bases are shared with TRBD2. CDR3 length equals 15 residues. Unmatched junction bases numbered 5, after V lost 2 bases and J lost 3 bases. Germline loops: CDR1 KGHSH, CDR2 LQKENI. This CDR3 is CASSPGYSGEETQYF. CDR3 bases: TGTGCCAGCTCACCAGGATATAGCGGGGAAGAGACCCAGTACTTC.

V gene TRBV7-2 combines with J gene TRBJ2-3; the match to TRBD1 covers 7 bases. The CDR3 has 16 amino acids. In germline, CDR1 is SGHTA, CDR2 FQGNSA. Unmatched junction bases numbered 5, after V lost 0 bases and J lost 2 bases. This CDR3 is CASSLAGQIHTDTQYF. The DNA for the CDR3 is TGTGCCAGCAGCTTAGCGGGACAGATACACACAGATACGCAGTATTTT.

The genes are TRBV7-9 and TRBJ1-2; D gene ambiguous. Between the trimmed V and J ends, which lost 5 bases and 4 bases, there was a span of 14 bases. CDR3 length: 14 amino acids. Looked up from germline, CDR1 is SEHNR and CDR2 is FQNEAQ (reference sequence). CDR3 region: CASSLLRTFYGYTF. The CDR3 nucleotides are TGTGCCAGCAGCCTCCTCCGGACGTTCTATGGCTACACCTTC.